The table lists the clone carrying this T cell receptor beta chain with a few counts. Its antigen is undetermined. Profiling relied on immunoSEQ multiplex PCR, and the TCRdb table lists in-frame clones only, not all of them. Altogether roughly 150,000 clones are present, about 90% being singletons, with the ten largest covering around 6.3%. Germline values: CDR1 MDHEN, CDR2 SYDVKM. The CDR3 is made up of 16 amino acids. V gave up 2 bases and J gave up 5 bases; unmatched junction bases: 6. The source of the sample is a study of T cell responses to AZD1222 COVID-19 vaccine. Study-wide results and limits: Reportedly, nearly half of unique spike TCRs recognized epitopes outside B.1.351/B.1.1.7 mutations. Seropositive at baseline were only a handful of AZD1222 recipients. Females made up more of the donors, who were largely white British, and clonal diversity may have come out too low.

The chain uses TRBV28 and TRBJ2-2; TRBD1 matches 9 bases. The sample in question was peripheral blood, obtained 28 days after the second AZD1222 dose. This clonotype originated in an adult who received the AZD1222 COVID-19 vaccine. CDR3: CASSLEQGAWTGELFF. The CDR3 DNA follows: TGTGCCAGCAGTTTAGAACAGGGGGCGTGGACCGGGGAGCTGTTTTTT.